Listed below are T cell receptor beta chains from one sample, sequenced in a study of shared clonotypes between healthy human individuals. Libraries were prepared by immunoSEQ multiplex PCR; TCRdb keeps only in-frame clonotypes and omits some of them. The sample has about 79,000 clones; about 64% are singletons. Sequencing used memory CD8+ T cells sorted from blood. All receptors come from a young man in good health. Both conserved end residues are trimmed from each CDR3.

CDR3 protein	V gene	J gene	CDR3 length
ASTTLATDTQY	TRBV7-6	TRBJ2-3	11
ASSFGYLEQY	TRBV5-8	TRBJ2-7	10
ASSEVAGGPGANVLT	TRBV6-1	TRBJ2-6	15
ASSSLGGTDTQY	TRBV28	TRBJ2-3	12
ASSEKTGDYNQPQH	TRBV25-1	TRBJ1-5	14
ASSLDAYTEAF	TRBV7-8	TRBJ1-1	11
ASSLWTGRAGELF	TRBV7-9	TRBJ2-2	13
ASSSTSSGANVLT	TRBV7-6	TRBJ2-6	13
ASSESPGASEKLF	TRBV6-1	TRBJ1-4	13
ASSLYPGSREGPGELF	TRBV28	TRBJ2-2	16
ASSVEVGEQY	TRBV10-2	TRBJ2-7	10
ASSPGLYNEQF	TRBV28	TRBJ2-1	11
ASSRTGKLF	TRBV11-2	TRBJ1-4	9
ASSDSSGGSGANVLT	TRBV6-4	TRBJ2-6	15
ASSQDVSSLGETQY	TRBV4-2	TRBJ2-5	14
ASSVGGSDPSTGELF	TRBV9	TRBJ2-2	15
ASSFRDRGLNTGELF	TRBV10-1	TRBJ2-2	15
ASSLVSANYGYT	TRBV6-5	TRBJ1-2	12
ASSLGGQGHPGYT	TRBV7-3	TRBJ1-2	13
ASSFTGGVRGELF	TRBV7-2	TRBJ2-2	13
ASSGGQGGYYGYT	TRBV25-1	TRBJ1-2	13
ASSAAPTYEQY	TRBV7-4	TRBJ2-7	11
ASSPGEGRTGELF	TRBV4-2	TRBJ2-2	13
ASSSLLKDGSSTDTQY	TRBV7-9	TRBJ2-3	16
ASSLAFSGPVNTEAF	TRBV7-8	TRBJ1-1	15
ASSQERLAGGQYNEQF	TRBV14	TRBJ2-1	16
ASSLNALNEQY	TRBV6-6	TRBJ2-7	11
ASSLPPGTLNNEQF	TRBV7-8	TRBJ2-1	14
ASSFPPLQKIGGTQHYNEQF	TRBV5-1	TRBJ2-1	20
ASSVSAERNEQF	TRBV6-4	TRBJ2-1	12
ASSLGQGDQPQH	TRBV5-6	TRBJ1-5	12
ASSLYFGPTGSSYNEQF	TRBV27	TRBJ2-1	17
ASSEGGGGGNEAF	TRBV6-1	TRBJ1-1	13
ASRRDRGAYNEQF	TRBV5-5	TRBJ2-1	13
ASSKTSSYEQY	TRBV11-2	TRBJ2-7	11
SVDTTGASTDTQY	TRBV29-1	TRBJ2-3	13
ASSVVASGGNEQF	TRBV9	TRBJ2-1	13
ASSRTTLAGVTDTQY	TRBV7-3	TRBJ2-3	15
ASSLVGTTGSEQY	TRBV5-1	TRBJ2-7	13
ASSWDTLLERAYNEQF	TRBV28	TRBJ2-1	16
AISDPLIDQF	TRBV10-3	TRBJ2-1	10
ASSSPQTGQGNEQY	TRBV7-6	TRBJ2-7	14
ASSAGPGQGAYEQY	TRBV5-1	TRBJ2-7	14
ASSLGTRADTQY	TRBV11-2	TRBJ2-3	12
ATSRARGQADTQY	TRBV15	TRBJ2-3	13
ASSAFPGTRGVDTQY	TRBV9	TRBJ2-3	15
ASSEGPSGAYQETQY	TRBV2	TRBJ2-5	15
ASSWDFGNEQF	TRBV5-1	TRBJ2-1	11
AILEGYEQY	TRBV6-6	TRBJ2-7	9
ASSLAPGQGDEKLF	TRBV7-2	TRBJ1-4	14
ASSVKREVLSYNEQF	TRBV25-1	TRBJ2-1	15
ASSDLQGRGGLYNEQF	TRBV6-1	TRBJ2-1	16
ASSQRIQETQY	TRBV7-7	TRBJ2-5	11
ASSERLWEQY	TRBV7-9	TRBJ2-7	10
ASSLTDLNTEAF	TRBV11-2	TRBJ1-1	12